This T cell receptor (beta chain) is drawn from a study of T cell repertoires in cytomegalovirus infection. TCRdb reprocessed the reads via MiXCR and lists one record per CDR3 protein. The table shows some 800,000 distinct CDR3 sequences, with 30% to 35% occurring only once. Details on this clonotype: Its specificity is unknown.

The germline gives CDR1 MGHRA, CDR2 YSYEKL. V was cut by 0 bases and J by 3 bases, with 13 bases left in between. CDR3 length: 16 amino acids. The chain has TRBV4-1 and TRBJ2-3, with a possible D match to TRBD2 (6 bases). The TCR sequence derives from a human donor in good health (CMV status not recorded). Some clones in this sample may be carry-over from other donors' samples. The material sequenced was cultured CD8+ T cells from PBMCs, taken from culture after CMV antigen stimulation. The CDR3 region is CASSQDPPAGTDTQYF. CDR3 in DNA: TGCGCCAGCAGCCAAGATCCCCCCGCGGGGACAGATACGCAGTATTTT.